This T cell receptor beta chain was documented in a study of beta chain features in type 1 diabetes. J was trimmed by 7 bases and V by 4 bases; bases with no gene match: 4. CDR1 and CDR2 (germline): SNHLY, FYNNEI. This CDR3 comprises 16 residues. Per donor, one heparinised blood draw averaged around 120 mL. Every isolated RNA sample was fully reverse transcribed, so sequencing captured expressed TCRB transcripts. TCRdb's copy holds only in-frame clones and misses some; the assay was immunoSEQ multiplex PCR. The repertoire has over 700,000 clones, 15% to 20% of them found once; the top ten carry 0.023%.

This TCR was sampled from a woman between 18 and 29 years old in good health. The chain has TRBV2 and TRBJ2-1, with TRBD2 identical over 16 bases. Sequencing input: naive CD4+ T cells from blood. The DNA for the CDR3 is TGTGCCAGCAGTGCCACGGGACTAGCGGGGGGGAATGAGCAGTTCTTC. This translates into CASSATGLAGGNEQFF.